This TCR beta chain originates from a study of Ad26.COV2.S vaccination and SARS-CoV-2 variants. As for the study in general: The trial was COV1001 and the donor's arm was Ad26.COV2.S. Study results and limitations: Breadth, reportedly substantial, characterized the spike-specific CD8+ and CD4+ T cell responses after vaccination. The TCR breadth and depth analyses may have produced an underestimate of total T cell responses.

Clones were sequenced by immunoSEQ multiplex PCR, and TCRdb holds only the in-frame ones, with some missing. The sample has some 400,000 clones; approximately 90% are singletons. On this clone: The antigen is unknown.

Treatment meaning: around 19 received Ad26.COV2.S at low or high dose, single or two shots; several received placebo; per-sample allocation not given. On day 63 after the first injection, vaccine and placebo recipients gave samples. Donation was by an adult aged 18-55 years who was in Boston. The receptor comes from a person between 18 and 65 years old who received the Ad26.COV2.S COVID-19 vaccine or a placebo. This material consisted of peripheral blood, taken in a trial of Ad26.COV2.S vaccine versus placebo.

For the CDR3, the DNA is TGTGCCAGCACCAAGGGGGGCGGGCGCTACTCCTACAATGAGCAGTTCTTC. As protein: CASTKGGGRYSYNEQFF. V usage is TRBV9 and J usage is TRBJ2-1; D possibly matches TRBD1 or TRBD2 (6 bases each). Per the germline V gene, CDR1 is SGDLS and CDR2 is YYNGEE. V was pared by 6 bases and J by 0 bases, with 19 bases between. This CDR3 is built from 17 residues. Together with reference TRBV9 and TRBJ2-1, the CDR3 gives the full variable domain: DSGVTQTPKHLITATGQRVTLRCSPRSGDLSVYWYQQSLDQGLQFLIQYYNGEERAKGNILERFSAQQFPDLHSELNLSSLELGDSALYFCASTKGGGRYSYNEQFFGPGTRLTVL.